This T cell receptor beta chain emerged from a study of T cells in Graves' hyperthyroidism and ophthalmopathy. This clonotype was recorded at least ten times. TCR beta CDR3 regions were amplified from RNA. First-round RT-PCR with HTBI primers amplified the TCR CDR3 region. MiXCR, run by TCRdb on the multiplex PCR reads, gives a single entry per CDR3 protein. The sample carries roughly 800,000 distinct CDR3 sequences, about 38% recorded once. In germline, CDR1 is MNHNY, CDR2 SVGAGI (reference sequence). The CDR3 runs to 15 residues. J gave up 0 bases and V 4 bases, and 5 bases lay outside the gene matches.

V usage is TRBV6-6 and J usage is TRBJ1-2, with TRBD1 matching 7 bases. Sequencing was carried out using blood. This sequence originates from a man younger than 35 with Graves' hyperthyroidism. CDR3 nucleotide sequence: TGTGCCAGCAGTTCGACAGGGAGAGCTAACTATGGCTACACCTTC. Amino acid sequence: CASSSTGRANYGYTF.